This is a list of T cell receptor beta chains from one sample in a study of control samples from healthy donors and cancer patients. Here immunoSEQ multiplex PCR was the method, and the copy in TCRdb shows in-frame clones only, minus some. The top ten clones hold about 2.2% of a sample with some 130,000 clones, about nine tenths of them seen once. Sequences were obtained from blood. The source is a woman aged 50 to 65 in good health. The CDR3 runs from the conserved cysteine through the conserved F or W. Each record gives: J gene, D gene, clone size, V gene, CDR3 protein, CDR3 DNA. The D gene is left open where the match is weak. The listing skips clone size in some rows; elsewhere it reads once, few, many or a size class.

TRBJ1-5 | TRBD1 | - | TRBV28 | CASSLWGQAQPQHF | TGTGCCAGCAGTTTATGGGGACAGGCTCAGCCCCAGCATTTT
TRBJ1-3 | - | - | TRBV18 | CASSPLENSSGNTIYF | TGTGCCAGCTCACCACTTGAAAACAGCTCTGGAAACACCATATATTTT
TRBJ1-1 | - | - | TRBV9 | CASSPPYTEAFF | TGTGCCAGCAGCCCTCCGTATACTGAAGCTTTCTTT
TRBJ2-3 | TRBD2 | - | TRBV27 | CASSFLAGPTDTQYF | TGTGCCAGCAGTTTCTTAGCGGGCCCCACAGATACGCAGTATTTT
TRBJ2-7 | - | - | TRBV20-1 | CSAQGGYEQYF | TGCAGTGCCCAAGGGGGCTACGAGCAGTACTTC
TRBJ2-7 | - | - | TRBV6-5 | CASRGTGRSYEQYF | TGTGCCAGCAGAGGGACGGGACGGAGCTACGAGCAGTACTTC
TRBJ2-7 | TRBD2 | - | TRBV11-2 | CASSGLVYYEQYF | TGTGCCAGCAGCGGACTAGTGTATTACGAGCAGTACTTC
TRBJ2-2 | - | once | TRBV18 | CASSPRELTGELFF | TGTGCCAGCTCACCTCGTGAGCTGACCGGGGAGCTGTTTTTT
TRBJ2-7 | - | once | TRBV3-1/TRBV3-2 | CASSRMGGRRAYF | TGTGCCAGCAGCCGGATGGGGGGGCGCCGGGCGTACTTC
TRBJ1-2 | TRBD1 | - | TRBV3-1/TRBV3-2 | CASSPTKQGARGYTF | TGTGCCAGCAGCCCCACTAAACAGGGGGCAAGGGGCTACACCTTC
TRBJ1-1 | - | - | TRBV7-9 | CASSQTGLGDTEAFF | TGTGCCAGCAGTCAAACGGGATTAGGCGACACTGAAGCTTTCTTT
TRBJ2-7 | TRBD2 | - | TRBV13 | CASRVSGTPGEQYF | TGTGCCAGCCGGGTTAGCGGGACCCCTGGCGAGCAGTACTTC
TRBJ2-1 | TRBD1 | once | TRBV2 | CASEKTGGFGNEQFF | TGTGCCAGCGAAAAGACAGGGGGCTTTGGCAATGAGCAGTTCTTC
TRBJ2-7 | TRBD1 | - | TRBV6-5 | CASSYSGGQGAYEQYF | TGTGCCAGCAGTTACTCGGGGGGACAGGGGGCATACGAGCAGTACTTC
TRBJ1-3 | - | - | TRBV30 | CAWRQDFNAGNTIYF | TGTGCCTGGAGACAGGACTTTAACGCTGGAAACACCATATATTTT
TRBJ1-6 | - | - | TRBV10-1 | CASSQGYNSPLRF | TGCGCCAGCAGCCAGGGTTATAATTCACCCCTCCGCTTT
TRBJ2-7 | - | once | TRBV2 | CASSELAEQYF | TGTGCCAGCAGTGAATTGGCCGAGCAGTACTTC
TRBJ1-4 | - | - | TRBV30 | CAWTVGLRATNEKLFF | TGTGCCTGGACCGTTGGCCTCAGAGCAACTAATGAAAAACTGTTTTTT
TRBJ1-6 | TRBD1 | - | TRBV19 | CASSKGQGANSPLHF | TGTGCCAGTAGTAAGGGACAGGGAGCGAATTCACCCCTCCACTTT
TRBJ2-2 | - | - | TRBV27 | CASSLLGNTGELFF | TGTGCCAGCAGTTTACTGGGGAACACCGGGGAGCTGTTTTTT
TRBJ1-6 | - | - | TRBV3-1/TRBV3-2 | CASSDRASGSPLHF | TGTGCCAGCAGCGACCGGGCATCGGGTTCACCCCTCCACTTT
TRBJ2-1 | - | - | TRBV9 | CASSPASVDYNEQFF | TGTGCCAGCAGCCCCGCTTCGGTAGACTACAATGAGCAGTTCTTC
TRBJ2-2 | - | - | TRBV7-9 | CASSFKKGRGELFF | TGTGCCAGCAGCTTTAAAAAGGGCCGCGGGGAGCTGTTTTTT
TRBJ1-4 | - | - | TRBV28 | CASSSPRAFEEKLFF | TGTGCCAGCAGTTCACCTCGTGCGTTTGAGGAAAAACTGTTTTTT
TRBJ1-1 | - | - | TRBV6-5 | CASSRDMTEAFF | TGTGCCAGCAGCAGGGACATGACTGAAGCTTTCTTT
TRBJ1-4 | - | - | TRBV7-9 | CASSFGGRGHEKLFF | TGTGCCAGCAGCTTTGGAGGCAGGGGACATGAAAAACTGTTTTTT
TRBJ1-5 | TRBD1 | - | TRBV30 | CAWSGGQGGQPQHF | TGTGCCTGGAGTGGGGGACAGGGGGGCCAGCCCCAGCATTTT
TRBJ1-1 | - | - | TRBV2 | CASSEWRNTEAFF | TGTGCCAGCAGTGAATGGCGGAACACTGAAGCTTTCTTT
TRBJ2-2 | - | once | TRBV6-1 | CASSELGQGGGELFF | TGTGCCAGCAGTGAATTGGGGCAGGGTGGCGGGGAGCTGTTTTTT
TRBJ1-4 | - | - | TRBV28 | CASTKYWQGPFEEKLFF | TGTGCCAGCACTAAATACTGGCAGGGTCCTTTTGAGGAAAAACTGTTTTTT
TRBJ2-1 | - | - | TRBV15 | CATGDLRTAGNEQFF | TGTGCCACCGGGGATTTAAGGACAGCGGGCAATGAGCAGTTCTTC
TRBJ1-3 | - | - | TRBV9 | CASGPSLVAVSSGNTIYF | TGTGCCAGCGGCCCCTCACTTGTTGCGGTCAGCTCTGGAAACACCATATATTTT
TRBJ1-2 | - | - | TRBV5-1 | CASSLGPNYGYTF | TGCGCCAGCAGCTTGGGCCCTAACTATGGCTACACCTTC
TRBJ2-1 | - | few | TRBV4-2 | CASSGGGLGNNEQFF | TGTGCCAGCAGCGGTGGGGGGCTGGGGAACAATGAGCAGTTCTTC
TRBJ1-4 | - | - | TRBV12-3/TRBV12-4 | CASSLSEKLFF | TGTGCCAGCAGTTTATCGGAAAAACTGTTTTTT
TRBJ1-2 | - | - | TRBV6-6 | CASSYEGRGYTF | TGTGCCAGCAGTTACGAGGGGAGGGGCTACACCTTC
TRBJ1-1 | - | - | TRBV7-9 | CASSLAGARAEAFF | TGTGCCAGCAGCTTAGCAGGGGCGAGGGCTGAAGCTTTCTTT